This TCR beta chain originates from a study of blood T cell repertoires in COVID-19. On this clone itself: The same CDR3 is also encoded by other DNA sequences in this sample.

TCRdb's table, derived via immunoSEQ multiplex PCR, lists solely in-frame clones and lacks some. Among some 200,000 clones, roughly 94% were seen once, and the ten largest hold roughly 0.7%. J gave up 2 bases and V 1 base, and 4 bases lay outside the gene matches. The CDR3 runs to 16 residues. Per germline, CDR1 SGHRS and CDR2 YFSETQ. The V and J genes are TRBV5-1 and TRBJ2-7, with 12 bases fitting TRBD2. This receptor was obtained from a man aged 25-45 years with COVID-19, enrolled during active disease. The specimen sequenced was peripheral blood. The CDR3 spells CASSLTSGGPTYEQYF. CDR3 in DNA: TGCGCCAGCAGCTTGACTAGCGGGGGGCCCACCTACGAGCAGTACTTC.